The subject of this entry is one T cell receptor beta chain. Its antigen is not known. The data originate from a study of human T cells and chemical hapten exposure. Noted time point: pre-sensitization, week 0. The treatment was: therapeutic diphenylcyclopropenone sensitization with weekly scalp DPC. Germline CDR1 reads MGHRA; CDR2 reads YSYEKL. Deletions cut 1 base from V and 4 bases from J, with 8 bases between. This CDR3 comprises 14 residues. MiXCR was run by TCRdb on the RACE reads, yielding one entry per CDR3 protein. Here the sample spans some 110,000 distinct CDR3 sequences, 10% to 15% being singletons. Study conclusions and caveats: Positively correlated with patch test score were the counts of PT1 expanded TCRs.

Sequenced material: whole blood, taken in connection with sensitization to the hapten diphenylcyclopropenone (DPC). The TCR comes from a woman in her forties or fifties with alopecia areata. Some clones in this sample may be carry-over from other donors' samples. V gene TRBV4-1 combines with J gene TRBJ1-5; maybe TRBD1 (5 bases). This CDR3 is CASSQVGGNQPQHF. The CDR3 bases are TGCGCCAGCAGCCAAGTGGGGGGTAATCAGCCCCAGCATTTT.